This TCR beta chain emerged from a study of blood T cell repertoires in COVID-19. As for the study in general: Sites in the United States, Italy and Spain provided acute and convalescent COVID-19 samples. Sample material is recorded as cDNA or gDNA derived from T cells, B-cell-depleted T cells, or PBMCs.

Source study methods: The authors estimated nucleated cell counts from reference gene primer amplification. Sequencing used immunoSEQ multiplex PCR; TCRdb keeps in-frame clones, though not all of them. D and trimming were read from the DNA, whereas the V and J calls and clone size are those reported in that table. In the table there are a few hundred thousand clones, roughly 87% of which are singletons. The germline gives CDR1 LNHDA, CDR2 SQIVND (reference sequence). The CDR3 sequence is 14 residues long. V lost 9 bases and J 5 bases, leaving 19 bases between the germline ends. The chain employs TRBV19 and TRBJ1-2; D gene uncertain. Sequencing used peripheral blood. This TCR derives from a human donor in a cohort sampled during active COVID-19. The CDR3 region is CASRSGRKVYGYTF. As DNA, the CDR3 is TGTGCCAGCCGGTCAGGCAGGAAGGTGTATGGCTACACCTTC.